Presented here are 29 T cell receptor beta chains from one specimen sequenced in a study of T cell changes during pregnancy in multiple sclerosis. Generated by immunoSEQ multiplex PCR, the TCRdb table keeps only in-frame clones and is missing some. Among about 54,000 clones listed, about 90% were seen once. Sequences were derived from CD4+ T cells from peripheral blood mononuclear cells, sampled in the first trimester of pregnancy. The receptor set was obtained from a female donor with multiple sclerosis, enrolled in a pregnancy study.

A single count supports this clone. The rearrangement links TRBV28 to TRBJ1-2, with TRBD1 matching 7 bases. V lost 6 bases, J lost 4 bases, and 5 bases stayed unmatched. Germline lookup yields CDR1 MDHEN and CDR2 SYDVKM. The CDR3 has 13 residues. The CDR3 loop is CASRRQGGYGYTF. In DNA, the CDR3 is TGTGCCAGCAGACGACAGGGTGGCTATGGCTACACCTTC.

This clone was picked up a small number of times. V is TRBV6-1 and J is TRBJ2-1, with 8 bases matching TRBD1. The CDR3 runs to 16 residues. V lost 4 bases, J lost 9 bases, and 14 bases stayed unmatched. Germline CDR1 reads MNHNS; CDR2 reads SASEGT. CDR3 bases: TGTGCCAGCAGTGTTTTGGACAGGGTGGGCTTTGGTGAGCAGTTCTTC. Translating gives CASSVLDRVGFGEQFF.

This rearrangement joins TRBV7-9 to TRBJ2-2, with D tentatively TRBD1 (7 bases). Per the germline V gene, CDR1 is SEHNR and CDR2 is FQNEAQ (reference sequence). The CDR3 length is 15 residues. The V and J ends lost 5 bases and 4 bases respectively, with 14 bases between them. The CDR3 loop is CASSPRQGGTGELFF. The CDR3 DNA reads TGTGCCAGCAGCCCGCGACAGGGAGGCACCGGGGAGCTGTTTTTT.

This clone was observed a single time. CDR3 coding DNA: TGCAGCGCCTGGGGACAGCGAGTAGGTCAAGAGACCCAGTACTTC. Its protein is CSAWGQRVGQETQYF. The chain employs TRBV29-1 and TRBJ2-5; 7 positions match TRBD1. Per the germline V gene, CDR1 is SQVTM and CDR2 is ANQGSEA. V shed 7 bases, J shed 2 bases, and the junction held 13 bases outside the gene matches. The CDR3 sequence is 15 residues long.

This clone was detected once. V and J are TRBV6-5 and TRBJ2-2; no definite D call. CDR3 size: 14 residues. V was shortened by 0 bases and J by 7 bases, with 9 bases between the two germline ends. Germline CDR1 and CDR2: MNHEY and SVGAGI. As DNA, the CDR3 is TGTGCCAGCAGTTACTCGTGGGCCAGCGGGGAGCTGTTTTTT. Protein product: CASSYSWASGELFF.

The J gene is TRBJ1-1, the V gene TRBV30; no firm D call. Trimming pared 4 bases from V and 4 bases from J, leaving 4 bases between. The CDR3 is 10 amino acids. Germline V gene data show CDR1 as GTSNPN and CDR2 as SVGIG (reference sequence). Written as DNA, the CDR3 is TGTGCCTGGAAGCGCACTGAAGCTTTCTTT. The encoded protein is CAWKRTEAFF.

Concerning this clone: A read error may account for a junction end that differs from germline. The chain carries TRBV5-4 and TRBJ2-7; D ambiguous. Germline CDR1 is SGHNT and CDR2 is YYREEE (reference sequence). CDR3 length: 13 residues. The CDR3 sequence: CASSFTTTYVQYF. The DNA of the CDR3 is TGTGCCAGCAGCTTCACTACGACCTACGTGCAGTACTTC.

The V call is TRBV5-1, the J call TRBJ2-1; D may be TRBD2 (5 bases). This CDR3 contains 12 residues. Trimming left V 5 bases short and J 4 bases short, with 7 bases between. Germline CDR1 and CDR2: SGHRS and YFSETQ. Here the CDR3 DNA reads TGCGCCAGCAGATCGGGGTACAATGAGCAGTTCTTC. Translating gives CASRSGYNEQFF. The full variable domain, its missing parts supplied by reference TRBV5-1 and TRBJ2-1, is KAGVTQTPRYLIKTRGQQVTLSCSPISGHRSVSWYQQTPGQGLQFLFEYFSETQRNKGNFPGRFSGRQFSNSRSEMNVSTLELGDSALYLCASRSGYNEQFFGPGTRLTVL.

As for this clone: This specimen includes other DNA sequences encoding the same CDR3. The rearrangement joins TRBV18 to TRBJ2-6, with 9 bases aligning to TRBD1. This CDR3 has 17 amino acids. Germline CDR1 reads KGHSH; CDR2 reads LQKENI. The ends lost 4 bases at V and 0 bases at J; junction bases unmatched: 4. In DNA form, the CDR3 reads TGTGCCAGCTCACGGGGACAGGGCAGCTCTGGGGCCAACGTCCTGACTTTC. As protein: CASSRGQGSSGANVLTF.

The rearrangement links TRBV5-1 to TRBJ2-7, with a tentative D call TRBD2 (6 bases). The CDR3 length is 18 residues. V was pared by 4 bases and J by 2 bases, with 25 bases between. Germline values: CDR1 SGHRS, CDR2 YFSETQ. CDR3 nucleotide sequence: TGCGCCAGCAGCCCCCGTGGTAGCGGTGACTCCGGTCCCTACGAGCAGTACTTC. Protein: CASSPRGSGDSGPYEQYF.

The chain combines TRBV6-5 with TRBJ2-7; TRBD2 might be the D (6 bases). V shed 10 bases and J shed 7 bases, with 23 bases lying between them. Germline CDR1 is MNHEY and CDR2 is SVGAGI. CDR3 length equals 14 residues. In DNA form, the CDR3 reads TGTGCCACCTCTCCGGAGGGGACTGGTCGAGAGCAGTACTTC. Its translation is CATSPEGTGREQYF.

The chain joins TRBV6-1 to TRBJ2-5; 8 positions match TRBD2. In germline, CDR1 is MNHNS, CDR2 SASEGT. The junction had 11 bases not matched to a gene; V was cut back by 1 base and J by 4 bases. The CDR3 contains 17 residues. The CDR3 protein is CASSEESAGALRETQYF. CDR3 nucleotide sequence: TGTGCCAGCAGTGAAGAGTCAGCGGGGGCCCTTAGAGAGACCCAGTACTTC.

The table lists this clone with a few counts. The chain recombines TRBV10-3 with TRBJ1-2, with a possible D match to TRBD1 (5 bases). Trimming left V 3 bases short and J 7 bases short, with 15 bases between. Germline V gene sequence: CDR1 ENHRY, CDR2 SYGVKD. The CDR3 is 14 residues long. The CDR3 DNA reads TGTGCCATCAGTGACGGAACAGGCTCGGGTGGCTACACCTTC. This gives the protein CAISDGTGSGGYTF.

The V gene is TRBV15, the J gene TRBJ2-6; D may be TRBD2 (6 bases). The CDR3 sequence is 18 residues long. Germline loops: CDR1 LNHNV, CDR2 YYDKDF (reference sequence). Trimming took 1 base from V and 0 from J, leaving 13 bases between them. CDR3 loop: CATSRGGVTVSGANVLTF. CDR3 DNA sequence: TGTGCCACCAGCAGAGGGGGGGTGACAGTCTCTGGGGCCAACGTCCTGACTTTC.

The chain combines TRBV30 with TRBJ1-2, with 8 bases matching TRBD1. Germline assignment: CDR1 GTSNPN and CDR2 SVGIG (reference sequence). CDR3 length: 12 amino acids. Losses at the gene ends were 5 bases for V and 5 bases for J; bases not matched to a gene: 4. In nucleotides, the CDR3 is TGTGCCTGGGAACAGGGGGTATATGGCTACACCTTC. This gives the protein CAWEQGVYGYTF.

J is TRBJ2-1 and V is TRBV5-1, with 9 bases identical to TRBD1. This CDR3 spans 13 amino acids. The V and J ends lost 4 bases and 9 bases, in that order; junction bases with no gene match: 5. Germline loops: CDR1 SGHRS, CDR2 YFSETQ. The CDR3 nucleotides read TGCGCCAGCAGCCCTACAGGGGGCCCTGAGCAGTTCTTC. Protein sequence: CASSPTGGPEQFF.

The chain couples TRBV7-2 to TRBJ2-7; TRBD1 might be the D (6 bases). The CDR3 runs to 14 residues. Looked up from germline, CDR1 is SGHTA and CDR2 is FQGNSA. The V end lost 4 bases, the J end lost 2 bases, and 12 bases lay between the germline ends. The DNA for the CDR3 is TGTGCCAGCAGCTCGTCAGGGGCGGCCTACGAGCAGTACTTC. Its translation: CASSSSGAAYEQYF. Together with reference TRBV7-2 and TRBJ2-7, the CDR3 gives the full variable domain: GAGVSQSPSNKVTEKGKDVELRCDPISGHTALYWYRQSLGQGLEFLIYFQGNSAPDKSGLPSDRFSAERTGGSVSTLTIQRTQQEDSAVYLCASSSSGAAYEQYFGPGTRLTVT.

The chain is built from TRBV5-5 and TRBJ1-1, with TRBD1 as a possible D gene (5 bases). CDR1 and CDR2 from the germline V gene are SGHKS and YYEKEE (reference sequence). CDR3 size: 17 residues. The V end was cut by 4 bases, the J end by 6 bases, with 25 bases between. For the CDR3, the DNA is TGTGCCAGCAGCCTTAACTTCCGCGGGACCTACCTCCCTGAAGCTTTCTTT. This gives the protein CASSLNFRGTYLPEAFF. The variable domain in full, with the rest retrieved from reference TRBV5-5 and TRBJ1-1, is DAGVTQSPTHLIKTRGQQVTLRCSPISGHKSVSWYQQVLGQGPQFIFQYYEKEERGRGNFPDRFSARQFPNYSSELNVNALLLGDSALYLCASSLNFRGTYLPEAFFGQGTRLTVV.

This rearrangement joins TRBV18 to TRBJ1-2, with a possible D match to TRBD1 (5 bases). The CDR3 has 14 residues. The ends were cut back, 2 bases at V and 5 bases at J, with 12 bases in the middle. Germline V gene data show CDR1 as KGHSH and CDR2 as LQKENI. The CDR3 DNA sequence: TGTGCCAGCTCACCAGATTCCGGGACTTATGGCTACACCTTC. Encoded protein: CASSPDSGTYGYTF.

The V call is TRBV5-5, the J call TRBJ1-5; 10 nucleotides match TRBD1. The CDR3 is 17 residues long. From germline, CDR1 is SGHKS and CDR2 YYEKEE (reference sequence). V dropped 0 bases and J dropped 3; count of bases not matched to a gene: 6. In DNA form, the CDR3 reads TGTGCCAGCAGCTTGGAGGCGGGACAGGGGTACAATCAGCCCCAGCATTTT. It yields the protein CASSLEAGQGYNQPQHF.

The chain uses TRBV11-3 and TRBJ1-1; D is uncertain. The CDR3 loop spans 16 amino acids. Per the germline V gene, CDR1 is SGHNT and CDR2 is YENEEA. Trimming took off 1 base at V and 2 bases at J, with 14 bases between the two ends. The CDR3 DNA reads TGTGCCAGCAGCTTAGCTTACGGTTTTTTAAACACTGAAGCTTTCTTT. It translates to CASSLAYGFLNTEAFF.

The chain carries TRBV18 and TRBJ2-3, with no clear D. This CDR3 has 17 amino acids. Germline CDR1 is KGHSH and CDR2 is LQKENI. V was pared by 2 bases and J by 0 bases, with 15 bases between. CDR3 loop: CASSPFGGASSTDTQYF. CDR3 sequence (DNA): TGTGCCAGCTCACCATTTGGCGGAGCATCCAGCACAGATACGCAGTATTTT.

This chain links TRBV19 with TRBJ2-7, with 10 bases matching TRBD1. Trimming removed 3 bases from V and 7 bases from J; junction bases left unmatched: 9. The V gene's germline CDR1 is LNHDA and CDR2 SQIVND (reference sequence). CDR3 length equals 15 residues. CDR3 in amino acids: CASSIRDRGRWEQYF. DNA of the CDR3: TGTGCCAGTAGTATCAGAGACAGGGGGCGCTGGGAGCAGTACTTC.

The DNA of the CDR3 is TGTGCCAGCAGAGTTACTGGGCAGGTCTATGGCTACACCTTC. Translating it yields CASRVTGQVYGYTF. V usage is TRBV6-5 and J usage is TRBJ1-2; D is undetermined. This CDR3 contains 14 residues. Germline CDR1 and CDR2: MNHEY and SVGAGI. V gave up 6 bases and J gave up 4 bases, with 15 bases separating them.

This chain joins TRBV19 and TRBJ1-6; 9 bases are shared with TRBD1. Trimming removed 3 bases from V and 7 bases from J; junction bases left unmatched: 4. The CDR3 has 15 amino acids. CDR1 is LNHDA, CDR2 SQIVND, per germline (reference sequence). The CDR3 region is CASSILGQGNSPLHF. DNA of the CDR3: TGTGCCAGTAGTATTCTCGGACAGGGGAATTCACCCCTCCACTTT.

The chain couples TRBV5-6 to TRBJ2-7; D is perhaps TRBD2 (6 bases). The CDR3 runs 13 residues. Germline V gene data show CDR1 as SGHDT and CDR2 as YYEEEE. V gave up 4 bases and J gave up 3 bases, with 11 bases separating them. The CDR3 region has the DNA TGTGCCAGCAGCCGGGACTCGCGCTACGAGCAGTACTTC. Amino acid sequence: CASSRDSRYEQYF. Filled out from reference TRBV5-6 and TRBJ2-7, the complete variable domain reads DAGVTQSPTHLIKTRGQQVTLRCSPKSGHDTVSWYQQALGQGPQFIFQYYEEEERQRGNFPDRFSGHQFPNYSSELNVNALLLGDSALYLCASSRDSRYEQYFGPGTRLTVT.

This chain connects TRBV27 to TRBJ2-7, with D possibly matching TRBD1 (5 bases). V dropped 1 base and J dropped 1 base, with 11 bases sitting between them. This CDR3 has 15 amino acids. CDR1 and CDR2 (germline): MNHEY, SMNVEV (reference sequence). CDR3 residues: CASSLFLGQSYEQYF. The CDR3 nucleotides read TGTGCCAGCAGTTTATTTCTAGGACAATCCTACGAGCAGTACTTC.

The chain is built from TRBV9 and TRBJ2-7; no definite D call. Germline V CDR1 and CDR2: SGDLS, YYNGEE. Deletions cut 0 bases from V and 2 bases from J, with 12 bases between. The CDR3 is 15 amino acids. The CDR3 region is CASSVAHGSAYEQYF. CDR3 coding DNA: TGTGCCAGCAGCGTAGCTCATGGAAGCGCCTACGAGCAGTACTTC.

This clone was observed a single time. The chain has TRBV7-2 and TRBJ1-5; a weak D match, TRBD1 (5 bases). V was clipped by 1 base and J by 3 bases, with 13 bases between them. The CDR3 has 16 amino acids. Germline lookup yields CDR1 SGHTA and CDR2 FQGNSA. The CDR3 DNA is TGTGCCAGCAGCTTAGTGGGGGGAGGATCCAATCAGCCCCAGCATTTT. It codes for CASSLVGGGSNQPQHF.